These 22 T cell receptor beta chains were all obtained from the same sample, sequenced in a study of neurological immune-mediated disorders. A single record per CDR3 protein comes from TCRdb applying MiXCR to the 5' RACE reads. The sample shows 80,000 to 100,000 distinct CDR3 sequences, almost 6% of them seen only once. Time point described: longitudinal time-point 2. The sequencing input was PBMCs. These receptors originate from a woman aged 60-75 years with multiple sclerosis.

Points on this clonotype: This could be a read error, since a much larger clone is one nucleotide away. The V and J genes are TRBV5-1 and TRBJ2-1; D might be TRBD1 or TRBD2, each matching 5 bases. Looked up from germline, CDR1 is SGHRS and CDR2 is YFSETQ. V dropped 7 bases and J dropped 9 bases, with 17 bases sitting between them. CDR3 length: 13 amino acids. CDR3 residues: CASGSPEGFEQFF. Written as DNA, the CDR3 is TGCGCCAGCGGCTCCCCAGAGGGGTTTGAGCAGTTCTTC.

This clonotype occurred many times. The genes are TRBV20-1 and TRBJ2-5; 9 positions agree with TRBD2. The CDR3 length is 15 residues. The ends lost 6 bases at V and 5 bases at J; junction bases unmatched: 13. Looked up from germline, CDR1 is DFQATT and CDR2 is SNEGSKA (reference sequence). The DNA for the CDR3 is TGCAGTGCAGTTCTTAGCGGGGGATTGAGGGAGACCCAGTACTTC. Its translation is CSAVLSGGLRETQYF.

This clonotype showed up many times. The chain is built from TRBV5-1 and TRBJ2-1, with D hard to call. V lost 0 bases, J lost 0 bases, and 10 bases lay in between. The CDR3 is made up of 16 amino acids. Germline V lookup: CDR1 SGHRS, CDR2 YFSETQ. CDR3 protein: CASSLDQASSYNEQFF. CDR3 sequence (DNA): TGCGCCAGCAGCTTGGATCAAGCCAGCTCCTACAATGAGCAGTTCTTC.

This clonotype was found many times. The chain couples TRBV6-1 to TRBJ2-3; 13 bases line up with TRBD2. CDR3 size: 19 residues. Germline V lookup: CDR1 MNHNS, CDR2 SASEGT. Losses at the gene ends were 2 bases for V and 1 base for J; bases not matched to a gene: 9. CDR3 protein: CASSEILLAGGRGTDTQYF. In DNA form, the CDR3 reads TGTGCCAGCAGTGAAATTTTACTAGCGGGGGGGCGGGGCACAGATACGCAGTATTTT.

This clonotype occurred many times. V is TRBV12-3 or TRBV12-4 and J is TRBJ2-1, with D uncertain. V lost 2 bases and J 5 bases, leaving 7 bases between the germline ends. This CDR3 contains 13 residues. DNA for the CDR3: TGTGCCAGCAGTTTACGGCAGCACAATGAGCAGTTCTTC. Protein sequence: CASSLRQHNEQFF.

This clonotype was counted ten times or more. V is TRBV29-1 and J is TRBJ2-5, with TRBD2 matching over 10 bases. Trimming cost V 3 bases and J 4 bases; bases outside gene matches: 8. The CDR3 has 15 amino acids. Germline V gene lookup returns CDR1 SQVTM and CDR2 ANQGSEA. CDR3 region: CSVDRILAGAETQYF. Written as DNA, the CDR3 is TGCAGCGTTGACCGGATCCTAGCGGGGGCAGAGACCCAGTACTTC.

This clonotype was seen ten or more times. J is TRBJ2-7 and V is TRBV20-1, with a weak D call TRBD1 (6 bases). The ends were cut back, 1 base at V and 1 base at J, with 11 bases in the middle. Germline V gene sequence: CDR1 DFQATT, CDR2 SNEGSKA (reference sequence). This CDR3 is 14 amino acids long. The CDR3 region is CSARVQGNSYEQYF. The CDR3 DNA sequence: TGCAGTGCTAGAGTACAGGGCAATTCCTACGAGCAGTACTTC.

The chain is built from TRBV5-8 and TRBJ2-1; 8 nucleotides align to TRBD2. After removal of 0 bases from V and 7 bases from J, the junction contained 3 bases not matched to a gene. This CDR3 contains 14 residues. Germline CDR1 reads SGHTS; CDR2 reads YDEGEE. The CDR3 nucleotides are TGTGCCAGCAGCTTGGAGCGGGGGATAAATGAGCAGTTCTTC. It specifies CASSLERGINEQFF.

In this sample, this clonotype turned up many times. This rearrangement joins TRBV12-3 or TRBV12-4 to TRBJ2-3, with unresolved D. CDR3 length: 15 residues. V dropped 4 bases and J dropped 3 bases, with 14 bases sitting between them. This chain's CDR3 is CASSSLGSSTDTQYF. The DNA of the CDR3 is TGTGCCAGCAGTTCCCTGGGAAGTAGTACAGATACGCAGTATTTT.

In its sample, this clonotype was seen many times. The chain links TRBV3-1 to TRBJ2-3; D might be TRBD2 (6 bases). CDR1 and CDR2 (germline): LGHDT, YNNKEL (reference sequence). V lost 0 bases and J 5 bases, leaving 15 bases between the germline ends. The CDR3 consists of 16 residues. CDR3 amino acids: CASSQDYGGAGDTQYF. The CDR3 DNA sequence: TGTGCCAGCAGCCAAGACTACGGCGGGGCCGGAGATACGCAGTATTTT.

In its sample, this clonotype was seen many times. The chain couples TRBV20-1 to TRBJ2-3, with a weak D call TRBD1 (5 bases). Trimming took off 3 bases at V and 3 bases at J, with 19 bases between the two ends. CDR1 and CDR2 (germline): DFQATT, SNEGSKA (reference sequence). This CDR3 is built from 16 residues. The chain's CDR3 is CSASYPTDGQTDTQYF. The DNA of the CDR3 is TGCAGTGCTAGTTACCCGACTGACGGACAAACAGATACGCAGTATTTT.

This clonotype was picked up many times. The CDR3 DNA follows: TGTGCCAGCAGGGGGAGCGGCGCGAACACCGGGGAGCTGTTTTTT. This codes for CASRGSGANTGELFF. The chain is built from TRBV6-2 or TRBV6-3 and TRBJ2-2; D is perhaps TRBD2 (5 bases). The ends were cut back, 6 bases at V and 0 bases at J, with 11 bases in the middle. This CDR3 is built from 15 residues. Germline-derived CDR1 and CDR2 are MNHEY and SVGEGT.

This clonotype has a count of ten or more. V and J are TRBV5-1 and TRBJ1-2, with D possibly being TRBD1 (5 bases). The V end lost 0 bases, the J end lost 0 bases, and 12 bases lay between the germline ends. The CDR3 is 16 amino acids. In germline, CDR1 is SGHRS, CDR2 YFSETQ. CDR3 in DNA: TGCGCCAGCAGCTTGGGGGGCGCGACCGCTAACTATGGCTACACCTTC. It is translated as CASSLGGATANYGYTF.

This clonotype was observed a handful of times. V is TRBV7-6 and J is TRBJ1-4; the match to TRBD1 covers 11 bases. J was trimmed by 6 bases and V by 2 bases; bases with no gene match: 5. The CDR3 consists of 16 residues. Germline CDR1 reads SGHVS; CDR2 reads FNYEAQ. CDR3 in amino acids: CASSLTGTGGYEKLFF. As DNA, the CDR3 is TGTGCCAGCAGCTTAACCGGGACAGGGGGATATGAAAAACTGTTTTTT.

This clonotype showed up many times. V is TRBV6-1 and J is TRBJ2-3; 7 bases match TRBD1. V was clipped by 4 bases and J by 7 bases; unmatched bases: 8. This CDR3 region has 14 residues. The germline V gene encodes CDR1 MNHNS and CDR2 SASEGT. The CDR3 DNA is TGTGCCAGCAGTGGACAGGGTAGGGGAAATACGCAGTATTTT. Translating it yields CASSGQGRGNTQYF.

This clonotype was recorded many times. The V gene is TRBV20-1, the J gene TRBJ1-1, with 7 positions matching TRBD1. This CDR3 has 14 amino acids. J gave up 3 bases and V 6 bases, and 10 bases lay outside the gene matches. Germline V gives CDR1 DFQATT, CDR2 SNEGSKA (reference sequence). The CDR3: CSAKQTGVDTEAFF. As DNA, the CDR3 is TGCAGTGCAAAACAAACAGGGGTGGACACTGAAGCTTTCTTT.

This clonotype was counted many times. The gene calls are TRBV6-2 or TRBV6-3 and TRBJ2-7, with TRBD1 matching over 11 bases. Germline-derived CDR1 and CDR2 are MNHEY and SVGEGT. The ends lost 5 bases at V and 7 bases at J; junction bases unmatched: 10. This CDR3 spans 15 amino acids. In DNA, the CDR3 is TGTGCCAGCAGTCGGGACAGGGGGAGTCTTGGGGAGCAGTACTTC. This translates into CASSRDRGSLGEQYF.

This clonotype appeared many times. This CDR3 is CASSPTGMDSPLHF. The CDR3 coding sequence is TGTGCCAGCTCACCGACAGGGATGGATTCACCCCTCCACTTT. V gene TRBV18 combines with J gene TRBJ1-6; 7 bases fit TRBD1. From germline, CDR1 is KGHSH and CDR2 LQKENI. Unmatched junction bases numbered 4, after V lost 3 bases and J lost 8 bases. CDR3 length equals 14 residues.

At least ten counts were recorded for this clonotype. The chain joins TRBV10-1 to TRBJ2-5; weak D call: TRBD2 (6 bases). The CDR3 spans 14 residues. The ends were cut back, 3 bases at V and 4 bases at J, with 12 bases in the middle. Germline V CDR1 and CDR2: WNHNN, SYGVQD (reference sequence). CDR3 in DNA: TGCGCCAGCAGTGACGCCGGGAGAGGAGAGACCCAGTACTTC. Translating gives CASSDAGRGETQYF.

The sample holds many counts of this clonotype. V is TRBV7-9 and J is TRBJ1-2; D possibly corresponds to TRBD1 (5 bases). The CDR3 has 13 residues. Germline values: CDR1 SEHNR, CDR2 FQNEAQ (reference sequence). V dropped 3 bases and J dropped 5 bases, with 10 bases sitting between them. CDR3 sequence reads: CASSLGVRYGYTF. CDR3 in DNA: TGTGCCAGCAGCTTGGGGGTCCGATATGGCTACACCTTC.

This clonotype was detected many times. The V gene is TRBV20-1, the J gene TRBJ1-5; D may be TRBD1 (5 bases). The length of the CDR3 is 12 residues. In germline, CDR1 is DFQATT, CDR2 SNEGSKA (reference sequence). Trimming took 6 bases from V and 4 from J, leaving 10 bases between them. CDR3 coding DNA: TGCAGTGCCGGGGCACCTAATCAGCCCCAGCATTTT. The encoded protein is CSAGAPNQPQHF.

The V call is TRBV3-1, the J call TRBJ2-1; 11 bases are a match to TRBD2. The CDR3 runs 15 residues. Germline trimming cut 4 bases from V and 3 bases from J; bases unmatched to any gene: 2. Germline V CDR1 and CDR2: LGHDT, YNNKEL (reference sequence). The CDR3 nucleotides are TGTGCCAGCAGCCCTAGCGGGGGGAACTACAATGAGCAGTTCTTC. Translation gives CASSPSGGNYNEQFF.